Each of the 28 T cell receptor beta chains below was sequenced from the same sample in a study of identical twins. Via MiXCR, TCRdb re-called the 5' RACE reads, giving one row per CDR3 protein. Here the sample spans approximately 210,000 distinct CDR3 sequences, roughly a tenth being singletons. Input material: memory (CD45RO+) T cells sorted from blood. Receptors were obtained from a woman between 18 and 29 years old in good health.

This sequence joins TRBV5-1 and TRBJ2-1; D remains ambiguous. The V end was cut by 4 bases, the J end by 15 bases, with 14 bases between. This CDR3 has 11 amino acids. Germline CDR1 reads SGHRS; CDR2 reads YFSETQ. CDR3 amino acids: CASSPNARLFF. The CDR3 DNA sequence: TGCGCCAGCAGCCCTAACGCCCGACTGTTCTTC.

The V call is TRBV4-1, the J call TRBJ2-5, with D possibly matching TRBD2 (7 bases). V lost 0 bases and J 6 bases, leaving 14 bases between the germline ends. Germline CDR1 reads MGHRA; CDR2 reads YSYEKL. This CDR3 spans 15 amino acids. CDR3 nucleotide sequence: TGCGCCAGCAGCCAAGATTTGGGGGGGCTTAAGACCCAGTACTTC. Translating it yields CASSQDLGGLKTQYF.

This clonotype showed up many times. The chain carries TRBV10-3 and TRBJ2-5; 7 nucleotides align to TRBD2. The V segment lost 8 bases and the J segment 2 bases; nucleotides outside the gene matches: 8. CDR1 is ENHRY and CDR2 is SYGVKD in the germline V gene. The CDR3 loop spans 14 amino acids. This CDR3 is CAIREEKGQETQYF. The CDR3 region has the DNA TGTGCCATCCGGGAGGAAAAGGGACAAGAGACCCAGTACTTC.

The chain carries TRBV11-2 and TRBJ2-1, with TRBD2 matching 7 bases. Looked up from germline, CDR1 is SGHAT and CDR2 is FQNNGV. Trimming took 5 bases from V and 0 from J; bases not matched to a gene: 7. The CDR3 has 16 residues. CDR3 in DNA: TGTGCCAGCAGCCCTATCCTAGCGGTCTCCTACAATGAGCAGTTCTTC. Its translation is CASSPILAVSYNEQFF. Together with reference TRBV11-2 and TRBJ2-1, the CDR3 gives the full variable domain: EAGVAQSPRYKIIEKRQSVAFWCNPISGHATLYWYQQILGQGPKLLIQFQNNGVVDDSQLPKDRFSAERLKGVDSTLKIQPAKLEDSAVYLCASSPILAVSYNEQFFGPGTRLTVL.

This clonotype showed up just a few times. This sequence joins TRBV19 and TRBJ2-1, with D possibly matching TRBD2 (6 bases). Trimming cost V 6 bases and J 0 bases, with 12 bases left between them. The CDR3 contains 15 residues. Per germline, CDR1 LNHDA and CDR2 SQIVND (reference sequence). The CDR3 DNA is TGTGCCAGTAGCCCGGGGGTACCCTCCTACAATGAGCAGTTCTTC. It yields the protein CASSPGVPSYNEQFF.

This clonotype was seen many times. This chain joins TRBV20-1 and TRBJ2-2; D assignment may be TRBD1 or TRBD2 (5 bases each). V dropped 7 bases and J dropped 0 bases, with 15 bases sitting between them. Looked up from germline, CDR1 is DFQATT and CDR2 is SNEGSKA (reference sequence). The CDR3 is 15 amino acids. DNA for the CDR3: TGCAGTGTTCCCACCGGGGCCCCGAACACCGGGGAGCTGTTTTTT. The encoded protein is CSVPTGAPNTGELFF.

This clonotype was counted only a few times. The CDR3 DNA reads TGCAGCGTAACGACAGGGTGGAACACTGAAGCTTTCTTT. Translating gives CSVTTGWNTEAFF. This chain joins TRBV29-1 and TRBJ1-1; 7 bases are a match to TRBD1. CDR1 and CDR2 from the germline V gene are SQVTM and ANQGSEA. The trim removed 6 bases at V and 1 base at J, leaving 5 bases unmatched. The CDR3 has 13 residues.

The chain links TRBV29-1 to TRBJ1-1; D remains unclear. CDR1 SQVTM and CDR2 ANQGSEA come from the germline V gene. V lost 4 bases to trimming and J lost 3 bases, with 6 bases between them. This CDR3 contains 11 residues. The CDR3 reads CSVGIDTEAFF. The CDR3 DNA is TGCAGCGTTGGTATCGACACTGAAGCTTTCTTT. Drawing the rest from reference TRBV29-1 and TRBJ1-1, the complete variable domain is SAVISQKPSRDICQRGTSLTIQCQVDSQVTMMFWYRQQPGQSLTLIATANQGSEATYESGFVIDKFPISRPNLTFSTLTVSNMSPEDSSIYLCSVGIDTEAFFGQGTRLTVV.

This clonotype was seen a handful of times. The J gene is TRBJ2-2, the V gene TRBV9; D is uncertain. V was cut by 4 bases and J by 6 bases, with 13 bases left in between. The CDR3 runs to 14 residues. Germline lookup yields CDR1 SGDLS and CDR2 YYNGEE. CDR3 in DNA: TGTGCCAGCAGCCCCGACTCAAAGGCCGGGGAGCTGTTTTTT. Translated, it gives CASSPDSKAGELFF. Together with reference TRBV9 and TRBJ2-2, the CDR3 gives the full variable domain: DSGVTQTPKHLITATGQRVTLRCSPRSGDLSVYWYQQSLDQGLQFLIQYYNGEERAKGNILERFSAQQFPDLHSELNLSSLELGDSALYFCASSPDSKAGELFFGEGSRLTVL.

The chain couples TRBV7-2 to TRBJ2-3; D unresolved. The length of the CDR3 is 12 residues. The germline V gene has CDR1 SGHTA and CDR2 FQGNSA. Trimming took off 5 bases at V and 5 bases at J, with 8 bases between the two ends. The CDR3 loop is CASSPQLDTQYF. In nucleotides, the CDR3 is TGTGCCAGCAGCCCCCAGCTAGATACGCAGTATTTT.

The V call is TRBV25-1, the J call TRBJ2-1; 7 positions agree with TRBD1. V shed 7 bases, J shed 6 bases, and the junction held 9 bases outside the gene matches. Germline CDR1 and CDR2: MGHDK and SYGVNS. CDR3 size: 14 residues. The CDR3 is CASNQGGAVNEQFF. In DNA, the CDR3 is TGTGCCAGCAATCAAGGGGGCGCGGTCAATGAGCAGTTCTTC.

This clonotype was picked up a small number of times. The genes are TRBV25-1 and TRBJ2-7, with TRBD1 identical over 8 bases. With 7 bases clipped from V and 4 bases from J, the junction kept 3 bases outside the gene matches. Germline V CDR1 and CDR2: MGHDK, SYGVNS. This CDR3 spans 12 amino acids. CDR3 protein: CASTQGAYEQYF. CDR3 sequence (DNA): TGTGCCAGCACCCAGGGGGCTTACGAGCAGTACTTC.

This clonotype occurred once. The chain carries TRBV11-2 and TRBJ2-1; D is unresolved. V gave up 5 bases and J gave up 8 bases, with 13 bases separating them. This CDR3 contains 13 residues. Germline V CDR1 and CDR2: SGHAT, FQNNGV. The CDR3 sequence is CASSRRIVDEQFF. The CDR3 DNA reads TGTGCCAGCAGCCGCCGGATAGTCGATGAGCAGTTCTTC.

This clonotype has only a few counts. The J gene is TRBJ2-1, the V gene TRBV9; 8 bases agree with TRBD1. The CDR3 length is 13 residues. Germline V gene data show CDR1 as SGDLS and CDR2 as YYNGEE. J was trimmed by 10 bases and V by 4 bases; bases with no gene match: 7. The CDR3 nucleotides read TGTGCCAGCAGCTCCGGGACAGGAACCGAGCAGTTCTTC. Protein sequence: CASSSGTGTEQFF. Full variable domain (rest looked up from reference TRBV9 and TRBJ2-1): DSGVTQTPKHLITATGQRVTLRCSPRSGDLSVYWYQQSLDQGLQFLIQYYNGEERAKGNILERFSAQQFPDLHSELNLSSLELGDSALYFCASSSGTGTEQFFGPGTRLTVL.

The genes are TRBV5-4 and TRBJ2-7, with D perhaps matching TRBD2 (7 bases). The CDR3 loop spans 15 amino acids. V was shortened by 4 bases and J by 5 bases, with 19 bases between the two germline ends. From germline, CDR1 is SGHNT and CDR2 YYREEE (reference sequence). CDR3 DNA: TGTGCCAGCAGCGGGGGGGACATAACTTTCGACGAGCAGTACTTC. As protein: CASSGGDITFDEQYF.

This clonotype has ten or more counts. This chain connects TRBV27 to TRBJ1-2; 7 bases align to TRBD1. V dropped 4 bases and J dropped 2; count of bases not matched to a gene: 1. There are 13 residues in the CDR3. In germline, CDR1 is MNHEY, CDR2 SMNVEV (reference sequence). CDR3 residues: CASSWDRNYGYTF. Written as DNA, the CDR3 is TGTGCCAGCAGTTGGGACAGAAACTATGGCTACACCTTC.

V is TRBV9 and J is TRBJ2-2, with a possible D match to TRBD1 (6 bases). Germline V CDR1 and CDR2: SGDLS, YYNGEE. Trimming left V 0 bases short and J 5 bases short, with 14 bases between. The CDR3 runs 16 residues. CDR3 residues: CASSVAGQGTTGELFF. The CDR3 DNA reads as TGTGCCAGCAGCGTAGCCGGCCAGGGGACGACCGGGGAGCTGTTTTTT.

This clonotype occurred a few times. This sequence joins TRBV4-1 and TRBJ1-5; no reliable D call. V was pared by 0 bases and J by 6 bases, with 6 bases between. This CDR3 spans 13 amino acids. CDR1 MGHRA and CDR2 YSYEKL come from the germline V gene. In nucleotides, the CDR3 is TGCGCCAGCAGCCAAGATCCCTTTCAGCCCCAGCATTTT. Translated, it gives CASSQDPFQPQHF.

This clonotype showed up just a few times. The rearrangement uses TRBV20-1 and TRBJ2-5; D is unclear. V lost 1 base and J lost 5, with 11 bases in between. Germline values: CDR1 DFQATT, CDR2 SNEGSKA (reference sequence). This CDR3 spans 13 amino acids. The CDR3 here is CSARGRRGETQYF. CDR3 DNA sequence: TGCAGTGCTAGAGGTCGGCGCGGTGAGACCCAGTACTTC.

This clonotype was counted a few times. The chain combines TRBV18 with TRBJ1-1; D is unclear. Germline V gene sequence: CDR1 KGHSH, CDR2 LQKENI. The CDR3 is 13 amino acids. V dropped 5 bases and J dropped 4 bases, with 11 bases sitting between them. The CDR3 sequence: CASSVLAATEAFF. The DNA for the CDR3 is TGTGCCAGCTCAGTCCTCGCGGCCACTGAAGCTTTCTTT.

The rearrangement uses TRBV7-3 and TRBJ2-1; the match to TRBD1 covers 7 bases. CDR1 is SGHTA, CDR2 FQGTGA, per germline. The CDR3 contains 14 residues. After removal of 5 bases from V and 8 bases from J, the junction contained 9 bases not matched to a gene. CDR3 protein: CASSINRGWDEQFF. DNA of the CDR3: TGTGCCAGCAGCATCAACAGGGGTTGGGATGAGCAGTTCTTC.

This clonotype was observed at least ten times. V usage is TRBV20-1 and J usage is TRBJ1-1; D perhaps matches TRBD1 (6 bases). V lost 0 bases and J 12 bases, leaving 23 bases between the germline ends. The CDR3 totals 15 residues. Per the germline V gene, CDR1 is DFQATT and CDR2 is SNEGSKA (reference sequence). CDR3 loop: CSAREALGAVRLPFF. The CDR3 DNA sequence: TGCAGTGCTAGAGAAGCACTGGGGGCAGTACGGTTACCTTTCTTT.

This clonotype was observed a few times. The chain links TRBV18 to TRBJ1-1; 9 bases line up with TRBD1. The CDR3 covers 15 residues. V shed 3 bases and J 5 bases; nucleotides not matched to a gene: 7. The germline V gene has CDR1 KGHSH and CDR2 LQKENI. CDR3 in amino acids: CASSPGTGMVTEAFF. The DNA for the CDR3 is TGTGCCAGCTCACCCGGGACAGGGATGGTAACTGAAGCTTTCTTT.

The genes are TRBV18 and TRBJ2-2; D uncertain. Germline CDR1 KGHSH, CDR2 LQKENI. This CDR3 has 13 amino acids. The V end lost 5 bases, the J end lost 2 bases, and 6 bases lay between the germline ends. CDR3 nucleotide sequence: TGTGCCAGCTCAACTACTAACACCGGGGAGCTGTTTTTT. Translating gives CASSTTNTGELFF.

This clonotype was counted at least ten times. The rearrangement links TRBV18 to TRBJ2-1; D perhaps matches TRBD2 (5 bases). Germline loops: CDR1 KGHSH, CDR2 LQKENI. The CDR3 covers 15 residues. Trimming took off 2 bases at V and 1 base at J, with 9 bases between the two ends. The CDR3 protein is CASSPGPGSYNEQFF. As DNA, the CDR3 is TGTGCCAGCTCACCAGGGCCGGGATCCTACAATGAGCAGTTCTTC.

The V and J genes are TRBV25-1 and TRBJ1-5; D gene ambiguous. The CDR3 totals 13 residues. Germline-derived CDR1 and CDR2 are MGHDK and SYGVNS. Trimming removed 6 bases at V and 0 bases at J, with 6 bases between. CDR3 sequence reads: CASRTFSNQPQHF. The CDR3 region has the DNA TGTGCCAGCAGGACTTTTAGCAATCAGCCCCAGCATTTT.

The chain couples TRBV7-8 to TRBJ1-1; D is perhaps TRBD1 (6 bases). The germline CDR1 and CDR2 sequences are SGHVS and FQNEAQ. Trimming stripped 2 bases from V and 3 bases from J, with 10 bases between. CDR3 size: 14 residues. In DNA form, the CDR3 reads TGTGCCAGCAGCTTAATGGGGGGCTACACTGAAGCTTTCTTT. Amino acids: CASSLMGGYTEAFF.

A few counts support this clonotype. This chain uses TRBV6-2 or TRBV6-3 with TRBJ2-7; a weak D match, TRBD2 (5 bases). CDR3 length: 15 amino acids. Deletions cut 2 bases from V and 0 bases from J, with 11 bases between. Germline V lookup: CDR1 MNHEY, CDR2 SVGEGT. DNA for the CDR3: TGTGCCAGCAGTTACCGAGGGTCTTTCTCCTACGAGCAGTACTTC. This gives the protein CASSYRGSFSYEQYF.